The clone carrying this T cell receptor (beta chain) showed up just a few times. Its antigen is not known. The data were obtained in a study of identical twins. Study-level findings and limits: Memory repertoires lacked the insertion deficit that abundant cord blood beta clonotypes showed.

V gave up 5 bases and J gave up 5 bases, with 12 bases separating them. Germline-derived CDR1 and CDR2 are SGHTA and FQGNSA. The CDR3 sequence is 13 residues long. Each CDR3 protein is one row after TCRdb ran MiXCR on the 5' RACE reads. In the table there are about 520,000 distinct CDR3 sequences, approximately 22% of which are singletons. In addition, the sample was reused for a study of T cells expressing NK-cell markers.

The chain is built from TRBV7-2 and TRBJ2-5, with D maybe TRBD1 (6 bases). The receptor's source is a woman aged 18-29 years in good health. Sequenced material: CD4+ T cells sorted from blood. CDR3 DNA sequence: TGTGCCAGCAGCCGGAACAGGGACGAGACCCAGTACTTC. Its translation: CASSRNRDETQYF.